One sample yielded the 7 T cell receptor beta chains listed below, sequenced in a study of regulatory T cells in long-lasting Graves disease. The time point is: persistent/refractory GD, antithyroid drugs over 5 years with positive TRAb. Preparation of the TCR library used RNA extracted from PBMCs. For TCR beta, libraries came from iRepertoire HTBI primers and Arm-PCR of CDR3 regions. TCRdb reprocessed the multiplex PCR reads with MiXCR, giving one entry per CDR3 protein. The data show roughly 400,000 distinct CDR3 sequences, 21% seen once. The material was peripheral blood mononuclear cells (PBMCs), obtained when the disease was refractory, from a patient treated with antithyroid drugs. The source is a female donor with Graves disease.

Written as DNA, the CDR3 is TGCAGCGTTGAAGGGGGGGGATTCTACAATGAGCAGTTCTTC. Residues: CSVEGGGFYNEQFF. This chain joins TRBV29-1 and TRBJ2-1; 7 positions agree with TRBD2. CDR3 size: 14 residues. Germline CDR1 SQVTM, CDR2 ANQGSEA. Trimming cost V 1 base and J 3 bases; bases outside gene matches: 3.

This sequence joins TRBV7-9 and TRBJ2-2; no clear D. CDR3 length equals 14 residues. V lost 5 bases and J lost 2, with 9 bases in between. The germline gives CDR1 SEHNR, CDR2 FQNEAQ (reference sequence). CDR3 bases: TGTGCCAGCAGCGCGCTGGCCAACACCGGGGAGCTGTTTTTT. Translated: CASSALANTGELFF.

This clonotype was seen more than once but under ten times. The chain carries TRBV7-2 and TRBJ1-5; D gene uncertain. The ends were cut back, 0 bases at V and 0 bases at J, with 3 bases in the middle. The CDR3 loop spans 14 amino acids. Germline CDR1 and CDR2: SGHTA and FQGNSA. The CDR3 loop reads CASSLATSNQPQHF. CDR3 DNA: TGTGCCAGCAGCTTAGCTACTAGCAATCAGCCCCAGCATTTT.

This clonotype was detected many times. This chain connects TRBV27 to TRBJ1-6, with D hard to call. The CDR3 loop spans 14 amino acids. CDR1 is MNHEY, CDR2 SMNVEV, per germline (reference sequence). V dropped 6 bases and J dropped 3 bases, with 9 bases sitting between them. The chain's CDR3 is CASRNTGYNSPLHF. The DNA for the CDR3 is TGTGCCAGCAGAAACACGGGCTATAATTCACCCCTCCACTTT.

Remarks on this clonotype: The junction does not match germline at one end; this may be a read error. This chain uses TRBV2 with TRBJ2-3; 10 bases align to TRBD2. CDR1 and CDR2 (germline): SNHLY, FYNNEI. The CDR3 totals 18 residues. The DNA for the CDR3 is TGTGCCGGCAGTGAGACCGGGACTAGCGTATTTGGCACAGATACGCAGTATTTT. Translated, it gives CAGSETGTSVFGTDTQYF.

V gene TRBV7-8 combines with J gene TRBJ1-5, with D unresolved. Per the germline V gene, CDR1 is SGHVS and CDR2 is FQNEAQ. Deletions cut 3 bases from V and 5 bases from J, with 23 bases between. The CDR3 is 18 residues long. In nucleotides, the CDR3 is TGTGCCAGCAGCTTCGTCCCCTCGACACCTTACGTCTATCAGCCCCAGCATTTT. Translated: CASSFVPSTPYVYQPQHF.

The chain has TRBV30 and TRBJ2-2; TRBD2 matches at 7 bases. Germline values: CDR1 GTSNPN, CDR2 SVGIG (reference sequence). J gave up 5 bases and V 2 bases, and 14 bases lay outside the gene matches. The CDR3 is 17 residues long. The CDR3 region has the DNA TGTGCCTGGAGTTTCCGACCGGGACTACCCCAAACCGGGGAGCTGTTTTTT. As protein: CAWSFRPGLPQTGELFF.